This TCR beta chain is from a study of OX40 agonist ivuxolimab in advanced cancers. Profiled with immunoSEQ multiplex PCR; TCRdb holds only in-frame clones, not every one. The profile shows 25,000 to 35,000 clones, about 88% of them singletons. Trimming cost V 5 bases and J 6 bases, with 11 bases left between them. The germline V gene encodes CDR1 MNHEY and CDR2 SMNVEV (reference sequence). This CDR3 has 13 residues. The chain couples TRBV27 to TRBJ2-1; D unresolved. This clonotype was obtained from an adult with an advanced solid tumor such as melanoma, head and neck, liver or kidney cancer. Source: CD4+ or CD8+ T cells sorted from blood, taken in a trial of the OX40 agonist ivuxolimab. The CDR3 here is CASSPPKGNEQFF. CDR3 sequence (DNA): TGTGCCAGCAGTCCTCCCAAGGGCAATGAGCAGTTCTTC.